One TCR beta chain is described in this entry. Original processing notes: Reference gene primer amplification yielded estimated nucleated cell counts. The method was immunoSEQ multiplex PCR; TCRdb's version includes in-frame clones alone and lacks a portion of them. The V and J calls and clone size come from that table; D and trimming were worked out from the DNA. Of 200,000 to 300,000 clones in the sample, around 84% were seen once. The source of the sample is a study of blood T cell repertoires in COVID-19. Study-level information: Whether acute or convalescent, the COVID-19 samples came from the United States, Italy and Spain. PBMCs, B-cell-depleted T cells, or T cells provided the cDNA or gDNA that made up the material.

The CDR3 sequence is 15 residues long. V shed 0 bases, J shed 1 base, and the junction held 0 bases outside the gene matches. Germline V gene sequence: CDR1 MDHEN, CDR2 SYDVKM. This receptor was taken from a man aged 60 to 69 with acute or convalescent COVID-19. What was sequenced was peripheral blood. The chain combines TRBV28 with TRBJ1-1; TRBD1 aligns across 9 bases. CDR3 residues: CASSLWGQGNTEAFF. Written as DNA, the CDR3 is TGTGCCAGCAGTTTATGGGGACAGGGGAACACTGAAGCTTTCTTT.